The entry that follows covers one TCR beta chain sequence. Its antigen is unknown. Trimming stripped 3 bases from V and 1 base from J, with 7 bases between. The germline gives CDR1 SEHNR, CDR2 FQNEAQ (reference sequence). The CDR3 loop spans 13 amino acids. This sample stems from a study of T cell responses to AZD1222 COVID-19 vaccine. Study-level information: Some second doses came at about 4 weeks and others at about 12 weeks; these were pooled. Study conclusions and caveats: White British ancestry dominated among donors, who included more females, and clonal diversity was possibly underestimated. When two AZD1222 doses had been given, Spike-specific TCR breadth and depth rose. There were repertoire samples only from the period after the peak T cell response.

The method was immunoSEQ multiplex PCR; TCRdb's version includes in-frame clones alone and lacks a portion of them. The sample includes around 120,000 clones, about 92% of them seen just once. The chain uses TRBV7-9 and TRBJ2-7; possibly TRBD2 for D (5 bases). Sequencing used peripheral blood, obtained on day 0 of AZD1222 vaccination. This TCR was sampled from an adult in good health. The CDR3 bases are TGTGCCAGCAGCTTTACGGGGTCCTACGAGCAGTACTTC. Residues: CASSFTGSYEQYF.